This T cell receptor (beta chain) was recorded in a study of blood T cell repertoires in COVID-19. The germline V gene encodes CDR1 GTSNPN and CDR2 SVGIG (reference sequence). Trimming took 2 bases from V and 8 from J; bases not matched to a gene: 5. This CDR3 comprises 13 residues. TCRdb keeps only in-frame clones here, not all; method: immunoSEQ multiplex PCR. The table includes about 210,000 clones, 84% detected once. This TCR was recovered from a woman aged 45-65 years with active or convalescent COVID-19. The specimen was peripheral blood. The genes are TRBV30 and TRBJ1-4; 7 bases fit TRBD1. The CDR3 protein is CAWSTGAGEKLFF. The CDR3 coding sequence is TGTGCCTGGAGTACAGGGGCAGGGGAAAAACTGTTTTTT.